This T cell receptor beta chain is drawn from a study of blood T cell repertoires in COVID-19. Study context: Researchers got acute and convalescent COVID-19 samples from the United States, Italy and Spain. Nucleic acid was either cDNA or gDNA, and it came from T cells, B-cell-depleted T cells, or PBMCs.

Using immunoSEQ multiplex PCR, the repertoire was profiled, and TCRdb retains in-frame clones only, with some absent. There are some 250,000 clones in the sample; over 80% occur only once, and approximately 30% lies in the top ten. Germline V lookup: CDR1 LNHDA, CDR2 SQIVND (reference sequence). CDR3 length: 15 amino acids. V was shortened by 6 bases and J by 7 bases, with 18 bases between the two germline ends. The sequencing sample was made of peripheral blood. The rearrangement uses TRBV19 and TRBJ1-4; D possibly corresponds to TRBD1 (6 bases). The clonotype comes from a middle-aged man with acute or convalescent COVID-19. DNA for the CDR3: TGTGCCAGTAGCAATTTTCAGGGGCCGGTTGAAAAACTGTTTTTT. This codes for CASSNFQGPVEKLFF.